The 24 T cell receptor beta chains in this list originate from one sample, sequenced in a study of cytomegalovirus exposure and HLA in healthy donors. TCRdb's copy holds only in-frame clones and misses some; the assay was immunoSEQ multiplex PCR. The sample records some 110,000 clones, roughly 83% being singletons. Sequenced input: PBMCs. The receptor set was obtained from a man between 18 and 29 years old in good health and CMV-seronegative.

J is TRBJ2-1 and V is TRBV27; 7 bases are a match to TRBD1. This CDR3 has 13 residues. Germline-derived CDR1 and CDR2 are MNHEY and SMNVEV (reference sequence). The J segment lost 7 bases and the V segment lost 5 bases, leaving 5 bases of the junction unmatched. The CDR3 nucleotides are TGTGCCAGCAGTATGAAACAGGGGAATGAGCAGTTCTTC. It specifies CASSMKQGNEQFF.

The rearrangement joins TRBV11-2 to TRBJ2-7, with 12 bases identical to TRBD2. The CDR3 has 17 residues. Germline CDR1 is SGHAT and CDR2 is FQNNGV. V gave up 1 base and J gave up 2 bases; unmatched junction bases: 6. CDR3 loop: CASSLGSRTSGAYEQYF. The CDR3 coding sequence is TGTGCCAGCAGCTTAGGTTCACGGACTAGCGGGGCCTACGAGCAGTACTTC.

The count of this clone is one. The chain combines TRBV5-4 with TRBJ2-2; 13 bases match TRBD2. V lost 3 bases and J lost 5; bases outside the gene matches: 4. Per germline, CDR1 SGHNT and CDR2 YYREEE (reference sequence). The CDR3 loop spans 16 amino acids. The CDR3 sequence is CASSSMGLAGTGELFF. CDR3 nucleotides: TGTGCCAGCAGCTCCATGGGACTAGCGGGAACCGGGGAGCTGTTTTTT.

This clone was detected a few times. The rearrangement joins TRBV27 to TRBJ2-7; D perhaps matches TRBD1 (6 bases). This CDR3 region has 15 residues. CDR1 is MNHEY and CDR2 is SMNVEV in the germline V gene (reference sequence). Trimming stripped 2 bases from V and 3 bases from J, with 14 bases between. CDR3 in DNA: TGTGCCAGCAGTTTAGGTACAGGGAAGTACTACGAGCAGTACTTC. This translates into CASSLGTGKYYEQYF.

CDR3 loop: CASSTSGVWGEQYF. Written as DNA, the CDR3 is TGTGCCAGTAGTACCTCCGGGGTATGGGGCGAGCAGTACTTC. The chain uses TRBV19 and TRBJ2-7, with D possibly matching TRBD2 (5 bases). Trimming took 4 bases from V and 6 from J, leaving 16 bases between them. The CDR3 loop spans 14 amino acids. The germline V gene has CDR1 LNHDA and CDR2 SQIVND (reference sequence).

The chain combines TRBV6-1 with TRBJ2-7; TRBD1 matches at 8 bases. The CDR3 extends over 13 amino acids. CDR1 is MNHNS and CDR2 is SASEGT in the germline V gene. The CDR3 sequence is CAVSDRAPYEQYF. CDR3 nucleotide sequence: TGTGCAGTCTCGGACAGGGCGCCCTACGAGCAGTACTTC.

This chain connects TRBV9 to TRBJ1-3, with unresolved D. V was trimmed by 3 bases and J by 0 bases, leaving 4 bases between them. Germline V gene lookup returns CDR1 SGDLS and CDR2 YYNGEE. The CDR3 is 13 amino acids. The DNA of the CDR3 is TGTGCCAGCAGCGCAGGCTCTGGAAACACCATATATTTT. Its protein is CASSAGSGNTIYF.

The rearrangement uses TRBV27 and TRBJ1-4; D is perhaps TRBD1 (6 bases). CDR1 and CDR2 from the germline V gene are MNHEY and SMNVEV (reference sequence). V was cut by 6 bases and J by 15 bases, with 17 bases left in between. This CDR3 spans 12 amino acids. CDR3 nucleotide sequence: TGTGCCAGCAGCAACCGGGACAAGCGCTTGTTTTTT. This codes for CASSNRDKRLFF.

V gene TRBV5-1 combines with J gene TRBJ1-4, with D hard to call. The CDR3 covers 15 residues. The V end lost 0 bases, the J end lost 6 bases, and 12 bases lay between the germline ends. In germline, CDR1 is SGHRS, CDR2 YFSETQ. The CDR3 loop is CASSLGPGRDEKLFF. CDR3 bases: TGCGCCAGCAGCTTGGGGCCGGGAAGGGATGAAAAACTGTTTTTT.

This chain connects TRBV27 to TRBJ2-5, with a weak D call TRBD2 (5 bases). The CDR3 is made up of 13 amino acids. The ends were cut back, 6 bases at V and 2 bases at J, with 10 bases in the middle. Germline CDR1 is MNHEY and CDR2 is SMNVEV (reference sequence). CDR3 in DNA: TGTGCCAGCAGGTTGTCGGGGCAAGAGACCCAGTACTTC. Its translation is CASRLSGQETQYF.

This sequence joins TRBV30 and TRBJ2-1; D might be TRBD2 (5 bases). This CDR3 region has 14 residues. With 2 bases removed from V and 3 bases from J, the gap between germline ends came to 11 bases. The germline V gene encodes CDR1 GTSNPN and CDR2 SVGIG (reference sequence). The CDR3 region has the DNA TGTGCCTGGAGTCGAGCGGAATTCTACAATGAGCAGTTCTTC. Translation gives CAWSRAEFYNEQFF.

The chain has TRBV10-1 and TRBJ1-1; D is unclear. The V gene's germline CDR1 is WNHNN and CDR2 SYGVQD (reference sequence). Trimming shortened V by 6 bases and J by 0 bases, and 8 bases separated the two germline ends. This CDR3 is 13 amino acids long. The CDR3 region has the DNA TGCGCCAGCAGATTGAGCCTGAACACTGAAGCTTTCTTT. This encodes CASRLSLNTEAFF.

The sample holds one count of this clone. This rearrangement joins TRBV5-6 to TRBJ1-2; 12 bases fit TRBD1. The J segment lost 2 bases and the V segment lost 7 bases, leaving 3 bases of the junction unmatched. Per germline, CDR1 SGHDT and CDR2 YYEEEE. The CDR3 sequence is 14 residues long. As DNA, the CDR3 is TGTGCCAGCCACGGGACAGGGGGCAACTATGGCTACACCTTC. Its protein is CASHGTGGNYGYTF.

V is TRBV4-1 and J is TRBJ2-5; 12 bases are shared with TRBD2. The CDR3 is 17 amino acids. Germline loops: CDR1 MGHRA, CDR2 YSYEKL. J lost 2 bases, V lost 6 bases, and 10 bases had no gene match. The CDR3, as DNA: TGCGCCAGCAGGCAGATAGGGACTAGCGGGCCTCAAGAGACCCAGTACTTC. It codes for CASRQIGTSGPQETQYF.

This clone was seen only once. The rearrangement links TRBV30 to TRBJ2-1; 8 positions agree with TRBD2. With V trimmed by 0 bases and J by 4 bases, 5 bases remained unmatched. Germline CDR1 GTSNPN, CDR2 SVGIG (reference sequence). The CDR3 consists of 15 residues. CDR3 DNA sequence: TGTGCCTGGAGTGTACGGGCTAGCGGGTACAATGAGCAGTTCTTC. Its protein is CAWSVRASGYNEQFF.

The chain combines TRBV6-1 with TRBJ2-2; D is possibly TRBD1 (5 bases). This CDR3 is built from 14 residues. Looked up from germline, CDR1 is MNHNS and CDR2 is SASEGT. V shed 4 bases and J shed 4 bases, with 10 bases lying between them. The CDR3 DNA is TGTGCCAGCAGTGGCCCCCAGGGCACCGGGGAGCTGTTTTTT. This sequence encodes CASSGPQGTGELFF.

The gene calls are TRBV5-4 and TRBJ1-4, with a weak D call TRBD1 (6 bases). Germline lookup yields CDR1 SGHNT and CDR2 YYREEE (reference sequence). V shed 4 bases and J shed 8 bases, with 27 bases lying between them. The length of the CDR3 is 18 residues. As DNA, the CDR3 is TGTGCCAGCAGCCCGGACCTGGGACATCCCTCCGGTAAAGAAAAACTGTTTTTT. Translating it yields CASSPDLGHPSGKEKLFF.

This chain connects TRBV6-1 to TRBJ2-7, with a weak D call TRBD1 (6 bases). The CDR3 covers 14 residues. Germline V gives CDR1 MNHNS, CDR2 SASEGT. The V end lost 7 bases, the J end lost 1 base, and 14 bases lay between the germline ends. The CDR3 region has the DNA TGTGCCAGCACCCCTAAGACAGGTTCCTACGAGCAGTACTTC. Protein: CASTPKTGSYEQYF.

The chain has TRBV7-8 and TRBJ2-2; 8 bases line up with TRBD2. The CDR3 sequence is 15 residues long. The V gene end was trimmed by 5 bases and the J gene end by 6 bases; junction bases not matched to a gene: 8. Germline CDR1 and CDR2: SGHVS and FQNEAQ. CDR3 nucleotides: TGTGCCAGCAGCCCGCGGACTAGCTACCCCGGGGAGCTGTTTTTT. As protein: CASSPRTSYPGELFF. The variable domain in full, with the rest retrieved from reference TRBV7-8 and TRBJ2-2, is GAGVSQSPRYKVAKRGQDVALRCDPISGHVSLFWYQQALGQGPEFLTYFQNEAQLDKSGLPSDRFFAERPEGSVSTLKIQRTQQEDSAVYLCASSPRTSYPGELFFGEGSRLTVL.

This chain uses TRBV2 with TRBJ2-7, with D perhaps matching TRBD2 (5 bases). CDR3 size: 12 residues. Germline V CDR1 and CDR2: SNHLY, FYNNEI. Trimming cost V 7 bases and J 3 bases, with 10 bases left between them. The CDR3 sequence: CASILRDYEQYF. The CDR3 coding sequence is TGTGCCAGCATTCTCCGGGACTACGAGCAGTACTTC.

The rearrangement links TRBV4-1 to TRBJ2-1; 14 nucleotides agree with TRBD2. Trimming removed 4 bases from V and 10 bases from J; junction bases left unmatched: 12. CDR1 is MGHRA, CDR2 YSYEKL, per germline. This CDR3 has 17 residues. The CDR3 sequence: CASSPLTSGRALVEQFF. The CDR3 nucleotides read TGCGCCAGCAGCCCACTGACTAGCGGGAGGGCCTTGGTAGAGCAGTTCTTC.

The chain joins TRBV4-2 to TRBJ1-1; D call uncertain. Germline V gene lookup returns CDR1 LGHNA and CDR2 YNFKEQ. The CDR3 extends over 16 amino acids. The V and J ends lost 0 bases and 5 bases respectively, with 16 bases between them. CDR3 protein: CASSQDGRGEWTEAFF. CDR3 nucleotide sequence: TGTGCCAGCAGCCAAGATGGTCGGGGAGAATGGACTGAAGCTTTCTTT.

A note on this clone: The junction shows a germline mismatch at one end, possibly a read error. This rearrangement joins TRBV4-1 to TRBJ1-2; a weak D match, TRBD1 (6 bases). The CDR3 has 15 residues. Germline V gene sequence: CDR1 MGHRA, CDR2 YSYEKL. DNA of the CDR3: TGCGCCAGCCGCCAAGGGGCGGGGGCGCGAGATGGCTACACCTTC. It encodes CASRQGAGARDGYTF.

The rearrangement joins TRBV6-5 to TRBJ1-5; unclear D gene. CDR3 length: 14 residues. Germline assignment: CDR1 MNHEY and CDR2 SVGAGI. The V and J ends lost 4 bases and 2 bases respectively, with 9 bases between them. CDR3 sequence reads: CASSLVGGNQPQHF. DNA for the CDR3: TGTGCCAGCAGTTTAGTGGGAGGCAATCAGCCCCAGCATTTT.